These 23 T cell receptor beta chains were all obtained from the same sample, sequenced in a study of blood T cell repertoires in COVID-19. Clones were sequenced by immunoSEQ multiplex PCR, and TCRdb holds only the in-frame ones, with some missing. The sample holds approximately 37,000 clones, over 80% seen once. The material sequenced was peripheral blood. Receptors were obtained from a human donor in a cohort sampled during active COVID-19.

V usage is TRBV5-1 and J usage is TRBJ2-7; TRBD2 matches 14 bases. This CDR3 contains 15 residues. The trim removed 5 bases at V and 6 bases at J, leaving 7 bases unmatched. Germline CDR1 SGHRS, CDR2 YFSETQ. CDR3 sequence: CASSTGTSGSGEQYF. Written as DNA, the CDR3 is TGCGCCAGCAGTACAGGGACTAGCGGGAGCGGCGAGCAGTACTTC.

This clone was counted a single time. The chain carries TRBV4-2 and TRBJ2-4; 9 nucleotides agree with TRBD2. Per the germline V gene, CDR1 is LGHNA and CDR2 is YNFKEQ. The V segment lost 2 bases and the J segment 5 bases; nucleotides outside the gene matches: 4. CDR3 length equals 15 residues. CDR3 loop: CASSQSVAGENIQYF. The CDR3 DNA reads TGTGCCAGCAGCCAAAGTGTAGCGGGGGAAAACATTCAGTACTTC.

CDR3 sequence (DNA): TGTGCCAGCAGCAGGGGACTACACAATGAGCAGTTCTTC. This translates into CASSRGLHNEQFF. J is TRBJ2-1 and V is TRBV7-3; 7 bases align to TRBD2. Per germline, CDR1 SGHTA and CDR2 FQGTGA. The CDR3 is 13 residues long. Unmatched junction bases numbered 3, after V lost 5 bases and J lost 5 bases.

The genes are TRBV6-2 or TRBV6-3 and TRBJ2-7, with 7 bases lining up with TRBD2. The germline CDR1 and CDR2 sequences are MNHEY and SVGEGT. This CDR3 spans 15 amino acids. With 4 bases clipped from V and 3 bases from J, the junction kept 9 bases outside the gene matches. The CDR3 sequence: CASSFPAGTFYEQYF. In nucleotides, the CDR3 is TGTGCCAGCAGTTTCCCAGCGGGGACCTTCTACGAGCAGTACTTC.

The chain joins TRBV19 to TRBJ1-5; possibly TRBD1 for D (6 bases). This CDR3 has 15 amino acids. V dropped 8 bases and J dropped 3 bases, with 17 bases sitting between them. Germline CDR1 is LNHDA and CDR2 is SQIVND (reference sequence). In nucleotides, the CDR3 is TGTGCCAGTTGGGCTGGCCAGGGGTTCAATCAGCCCCAGCATTTT. It yields the protein CASWAGQGFNQPQHF.

V and J are TRBV18 and TRBJ2-7; D uncertain. The CDR3 totals 13 residues. From germline, CDR1 is KGHSH and CDR2 LQKENI. V lost 6 bases and J lost 5, with 14 bases in between. The CDR3 nucleotides read TGTGCCAGCTCTAGCAGTATTGGAGACGAGCAGTACTTC. Amino acids: CASSSSIGDEQYF.

V usage is TRBV19 and J usage is TRBJ1-1; D is ambiguous. CDR1 and CDR2 (germline): LNHDA, SQIVND (reference sequence). Trimming cost V 5 bases and J 2 bases, with 9 bases left between them. There are 13 residues in the CDR3. The CDR3 DNA is TGTGCCAGTAGTTTTACACCAAACACTGAAGCTTTCTTT. As protein: CASSFTPNTEAFF.

This rearrangement joins TRBV6-5 to TRBJ2-3; possibly TRBD2 for D (5 bases). Between the trimmed V and J ends, which lost 8 bases and 6 bases, there was a span of 15 bases. In germline, CDR1 is MNHEY, CDR2 SVGAGI. This CDR3 is built from 13 residues. DNA for the CDR3: TGTGCCAGCCACCCCCAGAGGGTGGATACGCAGTATTTT. Encoded protein: CASHPQRVDTQYF.

The V and J genes are TRBV2 and TRBJ1-2; 7 nucleotides match TRBD1. With V trimmed by 8 bases and J by 1 base, 13 bases remained unmatched. The CDR3 has 16 amino acids. Per the germline V gene, CDR1 is SNHLY and CDR2 is FYNNEI. CDR3 sequence (DNA): TGTGCCAGCGGTGGAGGGGGCCGAAGATATAACTATGGCTACACCTTC. Encoded protein: CASGGGGRRYNYGYTF.

The genes are TRBV7-9 and TRBJ1-2; 10 bases agree with TRBD1. The germline V gene has CDR1 SEHNR and CDR2 FQNEAQ (reference sequence). The J segment lost 2 bases and the V segment lost 4 bases, leaving 4 bases of the junction unmatched. The CDR3 extends over 15 amino acids. The CDR3 is CASSSGQGINYGYTF. CDR3 bases: TGTGCCAGCAGCTCGGGACAGGGGATAAACTATGGCTACACCTTC.

This clone occurred a few times. The chain has TRBV10-1 and TRBJ1-4; TRBD1 matches 9 bases. The V gene's germline CDR1 is WNHNN and CDR2 SYGVQD (reference sequence). This CDR3 has 15 amino acids. The V gene end was trimmed by 6 bases and the J gene end by 6 bases; junction bases not matched to a gene: 8. The CDR3 DNA follows: TGCGCCAGCAGACCGGGACAGGGACTTGATGAAAAACTGTTTTTT. Protein: CASRPGQGLDEKLFF.

CDR3 loop: CASSPPGGFEQYF. In nucleotides, the CDR3 is TGTGCCAGCAGTCCCCCCGGGGGGTTCGAGCAGTACTTC. V is TRBV28 and J is TRBJ2-7, with 7 bases aligning to TRBD2. This CDR3 is built from 13 residues. Germline V gene lookup returns CDR1 MDHEN and CDR2 SYDVKM. V shed 5 bases, J shed 6 bases, and the junction held 7 bases outside the gene matches. Full variable domain (outside the CDR3, taken from reference TRBV28 and TRBJ2-7): DVKVTQSSRYLVKRTGEKVFLECVQDMDHENMFWYRQDPGLGLRLIYFSYDVKMKEKGDIPEGYSVSREKKERFSLILESASTNQTSMYLCASSPPGGFEQYFGPGTRLTVT.

V usage is TRBV6-5 and J usage is TRBJ1-1; perhaps TRBD1 as D (5 bases). Germline-derived CDR1 and CDR2 are MNHEY and SVGAGI. V lost 6 bases, J lost 4 bases, and 12 bases lay in between. CDR3 length: 13 residues. The CDR3 sequence: CASRQVVITEAFF. CDR3 nucleotides: TGTGCCAGCAGACAGGTAGTAATCACTGAAGCTTTCTTT.

This chain joins TRBV4-1 and TRBJ2-1; 8 bases map to TRBD2. The ends lost 3 bases at V and 7 bases at J; junction bases unmatched: 8. The CDR3 has 15 residues. Looked up from germline, CDR1 is MGHRA and CDR2 is YSYEKL. DNA for the CDR3: TGCGCCAGCAGCCACCCCGGGACTAGTGGGAATGAGCAGTTCTTC. Translating gives CASSHPGTSGNEQFF.

The V and J genes are TRBV5-1 and TRBJ2-7, with D possibly matching TRBD1 (5 bases). The CDR3 runs to 13 residues. The germline V and J ends were trimmed by 2 bases and 0 bases, with 6 bases remaining between them. CDR1 and CDR2 (germline): SGHRS, YFSETQ. The CDR3 sequence: CASSLRGSYEQYF. The CDR3, as DNA: TGCGCCAGCAGCTTAAGGGGCTCCTACGAGCAGTACTTC. The full variable domain, with the rest looked up from reference TRBV5-1 and TRBJ2-7, is KAGVTQTPRYLIKTRGQQVTLSCSPISGHRSVSWYQQTPGQGLQFLFEYFSETQRNKGNFPGRFSGRQFSNSRSEMNVSTLELGDSALYLCASSLRGSYEQYFGPGTRLTVT.

The chain links TRBV27 to TRBJ2-5, with 11 bases identical to TRBD1. The J segment lost 5 bases and the V segment lost 6 bases, leaving 8 bases of the junction unmatched. The CDR3 length is 15 residues. CDR1 is MNHEY and CDR2 is SMNVEV in the germline V gene (reference sequence). CDR3 DNA: TGTGCCAGCAGATCCGGACAGGGGGCGAGGGAGACCCAGTACTTC. It translates to CASRSGQGARETQYF.

About this clone: An end of the junction differs from the germline gene, which may be a read error. This chain links TRBV7-9 with TRBJ1-4; D gene uncertain. This CDR3 is 13 amino acids long. Germline-derived CDR1 and CDR2 are SEHNR and FQNEAQ (reference sequence). The CDR3 region is CASSLEGWERPLF. CDR3 in DNA: TGTGCCAGCAGCTTAGAAGGGTGGGAGCGGCCCTTGTTT.

The rearrangement joins TRBV11-2 to TRBJ2-3, with D perhaps TRBD2 (5 bases). The CDR3 covers 15 residues. Trimming took off 5 bases at V and 6 bases at J, with 18 bases between the two ends. Germline assignment: CDR1 SGHAT and CDR2 FQNNGV. CDR3 protein: CASSRGQGSVDTQYF. The CDR3 DNA reads TGTGCCAGCAGCCGAGGGCAAGGCAGTGTGGATACGCAGTATTTT.

The rearrangement uses TRBV12-3 or TRBV12-4 and TRBJ1-5; weak D call: TRBD1 (6 bases). The V end was cut by 3 bases, the J end by 11 bases, with 8 bases between. The CDR3 sequence is 11 residues long. The CDR3 DNA reads TGTGCCAGCAGTTTTGACAGGACCCAGCATTTT. Residues: CASSFDRTQHF.

The chain employs TRBV7-3 and TRBJ2-5; TRBD2 agrees at 16 bases. CDR3 length equals 17 residues. With V trimmed by 6 bases and J by 4 bases, 8 bases remained unmatched. The V gene's germline CDR1 is SGHTA and CDR2 FQGTGA. The chain's CDR3 is CASRSGTSGRAGETQYF. The CDR3 DNA sequence: TGTGCCAGCAGGTCCGGGACTAGCGGGAGGGCCGGAGAGACCCAGTACTTC. Looking up the rest from reference TRBV7-3 and TRBJ2-5 gives the full variable domain: GAGVSQTPSNKVTEKGKYVELRCDPISGHTALYWYRQSLGQGPEFLIYFQGTGAADDSGLPNDRFFAVRPEGSVSTLKIQRTERGDSAVYLCASRSGTSGRAGETQYFGPGTRLLVL.

The chain has TRBV7-9 and TRBJ1-2; 8 nucleotides align to TRBD1. Germline lookup yields CDR1 SEHNR and CDR2 FQNEAQ (reference sequence). The CDR3 extends over 16 amino acids. V dropped 1 base and J dropped 4; count of bases not matched to a gene: 8. DNA of the CDR3: TGTGCCAGCAGCTTAGGGGCGGACAGGGTCATCTATGGCTACACCTTC. Translating it yields CASSLGADRVIYGYTF.

The chain couples TRBV18 to TRBJ1-1; 7 bases align to TRBD1. The CDR3 totals 14 residues. Trimming cost V 6 bases and J 1 base; bases outside gene matches: 5. Looked up from germline, CDR1 is KGHSH and CDR2 is LQKENI. CDR3 bases: TGTGCCAGCTCTCACAACAGGGGGAACACTGAAGCTTTCTTT. It codes for CASSHNRGNTEAFF. The full variable domain, with the rest looked up from reference TRBV18 and TRBJ1-1, is NAGVMQNPRHLVRRRGQEARLRCSPMKGHSHVYWYRQLPEEGLKFMVYLQKENIIDESGMPKERFSAEFPKEGPSILRIQQVVRGDSAAYFCASSHNRGNTEAFFGQGTRLTVV.

A single count supports this clone. As DNA, the CDR3 is TGTGCCAGCACCCCGCGGGGGGGAACCCAGTACTTC. It is translated as CASTPRGGTQYF. The chain joins TRBV28 to TRBJ2-5; 9 positions agree with TRBD2. Germline V CDR1 and CDR2: MDHEN, SYDVKM. The junction had 5 bases not matched to a gene; V was cut back by 7 bases and J by 8 bases. The length of the CDR3 is 12 residues.